This T cell receptor (beta chain) derives from a study of shared clonotypes between healthy human individuals. The protocol was immunoSEQ multiplex PCR, while the TCRdb copy is restricted to in-frame clones and leaves out a portion. Of around 2.5 million clones detected, roughly 93% appear once; the ten largest clones hold around 0.37%. Between the trimmed V and J ends, which lost 7 bases and 8 bases, there was a span of 5 bases. The length of the CDR3 is 9 residues. Germline assignment: CDR1 MRHNA and CDR2 SNTAGT. The TCR was taken from a man aged 18 to 30 in good health. Some clones in this sample may be carry-over from other donors' samples. The sample was naive CD4+ T cells from PBMCs. Noted subset: CD45RA+ positively selected. V gene TRBV6-4 combines with J gene TRBJ1-1; D is undetermined. This CDR3 reads CASNKEAFF. In nucleotides, the CDR3 is TGTGCCAGCAACAAAGAAGCTTTCTTT.